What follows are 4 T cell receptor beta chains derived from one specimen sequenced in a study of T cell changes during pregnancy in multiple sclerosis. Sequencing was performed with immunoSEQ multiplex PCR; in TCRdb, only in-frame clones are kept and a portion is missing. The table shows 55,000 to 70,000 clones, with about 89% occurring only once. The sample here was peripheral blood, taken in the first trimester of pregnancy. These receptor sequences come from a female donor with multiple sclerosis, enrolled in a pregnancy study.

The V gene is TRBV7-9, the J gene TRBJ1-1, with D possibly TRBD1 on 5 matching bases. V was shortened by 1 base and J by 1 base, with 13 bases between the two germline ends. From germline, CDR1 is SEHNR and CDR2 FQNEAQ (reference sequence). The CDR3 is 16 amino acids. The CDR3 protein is CASSLEVSGGNTEAFF. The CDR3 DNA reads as TGTGCCAGCAGCTTAGAGGTATCGGGGGGGAACACTGAAGCTTTCTTT.

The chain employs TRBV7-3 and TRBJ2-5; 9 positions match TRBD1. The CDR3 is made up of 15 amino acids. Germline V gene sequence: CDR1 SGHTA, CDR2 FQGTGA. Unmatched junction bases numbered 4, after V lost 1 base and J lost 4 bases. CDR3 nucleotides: TGTGCCAGCAGCTTAATGCCGGGACAGGGAGAGACCCAGTACTTC. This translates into CASSLMPGQGETQYF.

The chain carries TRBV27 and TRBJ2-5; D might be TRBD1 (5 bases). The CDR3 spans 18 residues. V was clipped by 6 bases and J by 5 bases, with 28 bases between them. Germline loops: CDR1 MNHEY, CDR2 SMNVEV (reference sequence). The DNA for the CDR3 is TGTGCCAGCAGCGATCCTGCTTCAGGGTTCCCCTTGATGGAGACCCAGTACTTC. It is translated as CASSDPASGFPLMETQYF.

CDR3 protein: CASSGGRTDTQYF. The CDR3 region has the DNA TGTGCCAGCTCAGGGGGACGCACAGATACGCAGTATTTT. The chain combines TRBV27 with TRBJ2-3; 7 bases match TRBD1. Germline CDR1 is MNHEY and CDR2 is SMNVEV (reference sequence). Trimming took 8 bases from V and 1 from J; bases not matched to a gene: 3. The CDR3 has 13 amino acids.